These 4 T cell receptor beta chains were all obtained from the same sample, sequenced in a study of T cells in Graves' hyperthyroidism and ophthalmopathy. It was RNA transcripts that yielded the amplified TCR beta CDR3 regions. When the TCR CDR3 underwent first-round RT-PCR, the HTBI primer set was used. Each CDR3 protein gets one entry after TCRdb re-called the multiplex PCR reads with MiXCR. The data hold some 600,000 distinct CDR3 sequences, with about 15% observed a single time. The sample comprised blood. The receptors here all came from a woman under 40 with Graves' hyperthyroidism that later progressed to Graves' ophthalmopathy.

This clonotype was seen at least ten times. V gene TRBV7-2 combines with J gene TRBJ1-4; 8 bases are shared with TRBD1. V shed 7 bases, J shed 8 bases, and the junction held 24 bases outside the gene matches. The CDR3 covers 19 residues. Germline values: CDR1 SGHTA, CDR2 FQGNSA. CDR3 residues: CASTARPGQGGTMGEKLFF. The CDR3 coding sequence is TGTGCCAGCACCGCCAGACCTGGACAGGGAGGTACGATGGGGGAAAAACTGTTTTTT.

This clonotype was seen repeatedly, ten times or more. This chain uses TRBV12-3 or TRBV12-4 with TRBJ1-5, with unresolved D. The germline V and J ends were trimmed by 1 base and 3 bases, with 10 bases remaining between them. This CDR3 comprises 15 residues. The CDR3 loop is CASSLGRQNNQPQHF. In DNA, the CDR3 is TGTGCCAGCAGTTTAGGTAGGCAGAACAATCAGCCCCAGCATTTT.

About this clonotype itself: The germline gene is not matched at one end of the junction; a read error may be the cause. The chain is built from TRBV2 and TRBJ2-7; D might be TRBD2 (6 bases). The CDR3 covers 15 residues. CDR1 is SNHLY, CDR2 FYNNEI, per germline. The DNA of the CDR3 is TGTGCCAGCAGGGAAGGGGCTAGCGTGTCCTACGAGCAGTACTTC. It is translated as CASREGASVSYEQYF. Full variable domain (remainder filled in from reference TRBV2 and TRBJ2-7): EPEVTQTPSHQVTQMGQEVILRCVPISNHLYFYWYRQILGQKVEFLVSFYNNEISEKSEIFDDQFSVERPDGSNFTLKIRSTKLEDSAMYFCASREGASVSYEQYFGPGTRLTVT.

This clonotype was recorded at least ten times. The chain links TRBV12-3 or TRBV12-4 to TRBJ1-6; no clear D gene. Trimming took 6 bases from V and 10 from J, leaving 7 bases between them. The CDR3 contains 11 residues. Here the CDR3 reads CASRVRSPLHF. DNA for the CDR3: TGTGCCAGCAGGGTTCGGTCACCCCTCCACTTT.